The rows below give T cell receptor beta chains drawn from one sample of a study of blood T cell repertoires in COVID-19. The assay was immunoSEQ multiplex PCR, and TCRdb's table has in-frame clones only and misses some. The table records roughly 88,000 clones, roughly 80% of them present only once. Sequenced: peripheral blood. These receptors were taken from a woman aged 80 or over with active or convalescent COVID-19. The CDR3 runs from the conserved cysteine through the conserved F or W. Fields, in order: D gene, clone size, J gene, V gene, CDR3 protein, CDR3 DNA. D genes are given only for firm matches. The size entry is marked missing in some rows and otherwise reads once, few, many or a size class.

d_gene: -; abundance: -; j_gene: TRBJ1-1; v_gene: TRBV11-1; CDR3aa: CASSRTDLNTEAFF; CDR3nt: TGTGCCAGCAGTAGGACAGATTTGAACACTGAAGCTTTCTTT
d_gene: -; abundance: -; j_gene: TRBJ1-3; v_gene: TRBV6-5; CDR3aa: CASSYGSGPVGNTIYF; CDR3nt: TGTGCCAGCAGTTACGGGAGCGGACCTGTCGGAAACACCATATATTTT
d_gene: TRBD2; abundance: once; j_gene: TRBJ2-5; v_gene: TRBV3-1/TRBV3-2; CDR3aa: CASSQDPGLAGGETQYF; CDR3nt: TGTGCCAGCAGCCAAGATCCGGGACTAGCGGGGGGGGAGACCCAGTACTTC
d_gene: TRBD1; abundance: -; j_gene: TRBJ1-1; v_gene: TRBV6-5; CDR3aa: CASTLRDSSEAFF; CDR3nt: TGTGCCAGCACCCTCCGGGACAGTTCTGAAGCTTTCTTT
d_gene: -; abundance: -; j_gene: TRBJ2-1; v_gene: TRBV12-3/TRBV12-4; CDR3aa: CASSTQGWQFF; CDR3nt: TGTGCCAGCAGCACACAGGGATGGCAGTTCTTC
d_gene: TRBD2; abundance: -; j_gene: TRBJ2-1; v_gene: TRBV7-2; CDR3aa: CASSRGGEQFF; CDR3nt: TGTGCCAGCAGCCGGGGGGGTGAGCAGTTCTTC
d_gene: TRBD1; abundance: -; j_gene: TRBJ1-1; v_gene: TRBV30; CDR3aa: CAWSRDRARNTEAFF; CDR3nt: TGTGCCTGGAGCCGGGACAGGGCACGGAACACTGAAGCTTTCTTT
d_gene: -; abundance: -; j_gene: TRBJ1-5; v_gene: TRBV19; CDR3aa: CASSIRTGPQHF; CDR3nt: TGTGCCAGTAGTATACGAACGGGACCCCAGCATTTT
d_gene: TRBD1; abundance: -; j_gene: TRBJ1-1; v_gene: TRBV4-3; CDR3aa: CASSQDLTGDRWHGVTEAFF; CDR3nt: TGCGCCAGCAGCCAAGATCTCACAGGGGACCGCTGGCATGGGGTCACTGAAGCTTTCTTT
d_gene: -; abundance: -; j_gene: TRBJ2-3; v_gene: TRBV7-2; CDR3aa: CASSDTGEVWDTQYF; CDR3nt: TGTGCCAGCAGCGACACGGGGGAGGTGTGGGATACGCAGTATTTT
d_gene: -; abundance: many; j_gene: TRBJ2-7; v_gene: TRBV9; CDR3aa: CASSTGPDYEQYF; CDR3nt: TGTGCCAGCAGCACAGGGCCTGACTACGAGCAGTACTTC
d_gene: -; abundance: -; j_gene: TRBJ2-1; v_gene: TRBV3-1/TRBV3-2; CDR3aa: CASSLGPAGHYNEQFF; CDR3nt: TGTGCCAGCAGCCTGGGCCCAGCGGGACACTACAATGAGCAGTTCTTC
d_gene: TRBD1; abundance: -; j_gene: TRBJ2-3; v_gene: TRBV28; CDR3aa: CASSGTGDLVFTDTQYF; CDR3nt: TGTGCCAGCAGTGGTACAGGGGATCTTGTATTCACAGATACGCAGTATTTT
d_gene: -; abundance: -; j_gene: TRBJ1-2; v_gene: TRBV20-1; CDR3aa: CSASREGGRAYGYTF; CDR3nt: TGCAGTGCTAGTCGGGAGGGGGGGCGCGCCTATGGCTACACCTTC
d_gene: -; abundance: -; j_gene: TRBJ2-1; v_gene: TRBV5-6; CDR3aa: CASSPSISSYNEQFF; CDR3nt: TGTGCCAGCAGCCCGTCTATTAGCTCCTACAATGAGCAGTTCTTC
d_gene: TRBD2; abundance: -; j_gene: TRBJ2-3; v_gene: TRBV9; CDR3aa: CASSANPSGTSTDTQYF; CDR3nt: TGTGCCAGCAGCGCCAACCCTAGCGGGACCAGCACAGATACGCAGTATTTT
d_gene: -; abundance: -; j_gene: TRBJ2-4; v_gene: TRBV23-1; CDR3aa: CASSQGTLAKNIQYF; CDR3nt: TGCGCCAGCAGTCAAGGGACACTAGCCAAAAACATTCAGTACTTC
d_gene: TRBD2; abundance: -; j_gene: TRBJ2-7; v_gene: TRBV28; CDR3aa: CASTLGLTSSYEQYF; CDR3nt: TGTGCCAGCACCCTGGGACTAACAAGCTCCTACGAGCAGTACTTC
d_gene: -; abundance: once; j_gene: TRBJ1-6; v_gene: TRBV28; CDR3aa: CASAGTLNSPLHF; CDR3nt: TGTGCCAGCGCAGGCACCCTCAATTCACCCCTCCACTTT
d_gene: TRBD1; abundance: -; j_gene: TRBJ1-2; v_gene: TRBV10-3; CDR3aa: CAISTGTGTYGYTF; CDR3nt: TGTGCCATCAGTACCGGGACAGGGACCTATGGCTACACCTTC
d_gene: -; abundance: -; j_gene: TRBJ2-5; v_gene: TRBV19; CDR3aa: CASTPTGRPREETQYF; CDR3nt: TGTGCCAGTACTCCGACAGGACGGCCCAGAGAAGAGACCCAGTACTTC
d_gene: -; abundance: few; j_gene: TRBJ2-7; v_gene: TRBV6-5; CDR3aa: CASSFGQTGYEQYF; CDR3nt: TGTGCCAGCAGTTTTGGACAGACTGGCTACGAGCAGTACTTC
d_gene: -; abundance: -; j_gene: TRBJ2-7; v_gene: TRBV7-2; CDR3aa: CASSLGAPAEQYF; CDR3nt: TGTGCCAGCAGCTTAGGGGCCCCTGCCGAGCAGTACTTC
d_gene: -; abundance: -; j_gene: TRBJ2-5; v_gene: TRBV6-5; CDR3aa: CASSYRGNQETQYF; CDR3nt: TGTGCCAGCAGTTACCGAGGGAACCAAGAGACCCAGTACTTC
d_gene: -; abundance: -; j_gene: TRBJ1-6; v_gene: TRBV20-1; CDR3aa: CSASPRAHPVGNSPLHF; CDR3nt: TGCAGTGCTAGTCCCCGAGCCCACCCGGTCGGTAATTCACCCCTCCACTTT
d_gene: -; abundance: -; j_gene: TRBJ2-2; v_gene: TRBV7-2; CDR3aa: CASSRLMAGELFF; CDR3nt: TGTGCCAGCAGCCGGTTGATGGCCGGGGAGCTGTTTTTT
d_gene: TRBD1; abundance: few; j_gene: TRBJ1-2; v_gene: TRBV2; CDR3aa: CASSLTGQTNYGYTF; CDR3nt: TGTGCCAGCAGTCTAACGGGACAGACTAACTATGGCTACACCTTC
d_gene: -; abundance: -; j_gene: TRBJ1-2; v_gene: TRBV12-3/TRBV12-4; CDR3aa: CASSFRGFYGYTF; CDR3nt: TGTGCCAGCAGTTTTAGGGGGTTCTATGGCTACACCTTC
d_gene: -; abundance: -; j_gene: TRBJ1-5; v_gene: TRBV28; CDR3aa: CASSLSGRSNQPQHF; CDR3nt: TGTGCCAGCAGTTTAAGTGGCCGTAGCAATCAGCCCCAGCATTTT
d_gene: -; abundance: -; j_gene: TRBJ1-1; v_gene: TRBV28; CDR3aa: CASIYGYTEAFF; CDR3nt: TGTGCCAGCATCTACGGGTACACTGAAGCTTTCTTT
d_gene: -; abundance: -; j_gene: TRBJ1-5; v_gene: TRBV28; CDR3aa: CASSQTLQPQHF; CDR3nt: TGTGCCAGCTCTCAGACTTTGCAGCCCCAGCATTTT
d_gene: TRBD1; abundance: -; j_gene: TRBJ2-5; v_gene: TRBV19; CDR3aa: CASSTGGKTQYF; CDR3nt: TGTGCCAGTAGTACAGGGGGAAAGACCCAGTACTTC
d_gene: TRBD1; abundance: -; j_gene: TRBJ1-1; v_gene: TRBV30; CDR3aa: CAWSRTGVAFF; CDR3nt: TGTGCCTGGAGTCGGACAGGGGTTGCTTTCTTT
d_gene: TRBD2; abundance: -; j_gene: TRBJ2-2; v_gene: TRBV19; CDR3aa: CASRWDYKYTGELFF; CDR3nt: TGTGCCAGTAGGTGGGACTACAAATACACCGGGGAGCTGTTTTTT
d_gene: -; abundance: -; j_gene: TRBJ1-3; v_gene: TRBV3-1/TRBV3-2; CDR3aa: CASSPYRAKSSGNTIYF; CDR3nt: TGTGCCAGCAGCCCATACAGGGCCAAAAGCTCTGGAAACACCATATATTTT
d_gene: -; abundance: medium-sized; j_gene: TRBJ2-5; v_gene: TRBV7-2; CDR3aa: CASSLGLDRPQYF; CDR3nt: TGTGCCAGCAGCTTAGGGCTAGATCGCCCTCAGTACTTC
d_gene: -; abundance: few; j_gene: TRBJ2-1; v_gene: TRBV27; CDR3aa: CASSRDLSSYNEQFF; CDR3nt: TGTGCCAGCAGTAGAGACTTGAGCTCCTACAATGAGCAGTTCTTC
d_gene: TRBD2; abundance: -; j_gene: TRBJ2-5; v_gene: TRBV3-1/TRBV3-2; CDR3aa: CASSQAAGGPSIETQYF; CDR3nt: TGTGCCAGCAGCCAAGCGGCGGGAGGGCCGTCGATAGAGACCCAGTACTTC
d_gene: TRBD1; abundance: -; j_gene: TRBJ2-7; v_gene: TRBV6-2/TRBV6-3; CDR3aa: CASSYMGQGSEQYF; CDR3nt: TGTGCCAGCAGTTACATGGGACAGGGAAGCGAGCAGTACTTC
d_gene: TRBD1; abundance: -; j_gene: TRBJ2-5; v_gene: TRBV10-3; CDR3aa: CAISDLGGQGAETQYF; CDR3nt: TGTGCCATCAGTGATCTCGGGGGACAGGGGGCGGAGACCCAGTACTTC
d_gene: -; abundance: -; j_gene: TRBJ1-2; v_gene: TRBV4-3; CDR3aa: CASSPHIRLINYGYTF; CDR3nt: TGCGCCAGCAGCCCTCACATAAGACTAATCAACTATGGCTACACCTTC
d_gene: -; abundance: -; j_gene: TRBJ2-1; v_gene: TRBV14; CDR3aa: CASSQDTGFQTYNEQFF; CDR3nt: TGTGCCAGCAGCCAAGATACCGGGTTTCAGACCTACAATGAGCAGTTCTTC
d_gene: TRBD2; abundance: -; j_gene: TRBJ2-1; v_gene: TRBV6-5; CDR3aa: CASRKREGFIYEQFF; CDR3nt: TGTGCCAGCCGAAAGCGGGAGGGCTTTATCTATGAGCAGTTCTTC
d_gene: TRBD1; abundance: -; j_gene: TRBJ2-7; v_gene: TRBV11-2; CDR3aa: CASSADRTGVNEQYF; CDR3nt: TGTGCCAGCAGCGCAGATCGGACAGGGGTTAACGAGCAGTACTTC
d_gene: -; abundance: once; j_gene: TRBJ1-1; v_gene: TRBV5-6; CDR3aa: CASSLVAWLYTEAFF; CDR3nt: TGTGCCAGCAGCTTGGTCGCATGGCTTTATACTGAAGCTTTCTTT
d_gene: -; abundance: once; j_gene: TRBJ2-5; v_gene: TRBV5-1; CDR3aa: CASSLVSGQRETQYF; CDR3nt: TGCGCCAGCAGCTTGGTCTCCGGACAGCGAGAGACCCAGTACTTC
d_gene: TRBD1; abundance: -; j_gene: TRBJ1-5; v_gene: TRBV7-2; CDR3aa: CASSLGQGQPQHF; CDR3nt: TGTGCCAGCAGCTTGGGACAGGGTCAGCCCCAGCATTTT
d_gene: -; abundance: -; j_gene: TRBJ1-2; v_gene: TRBV4-2; CDR3aa: CASSQGTDFVYGYTF; CDR3nt: TGTGCCAGCAGCCAAGGGACAGACTTTGTCTATGGCTACACCTTC
d_gene: TRBD1; abundance: -; j_gene: TRBJ2-7; v_gene: TRBV28; CDR3aa: CASSRRQGLYEQYF; CDR3nt: TGTGCCAGCAGTCGTAGACAGGGCCTCTACGAGCAGTACTTC
d_gene: TRBD2; abundance: -; j_gene: TRBJ2-2; v_gene: TRBV10-3; CDR3aa: CAISEGGLAGNTGELFF; CDR3nt: TGTGCCATCAGTGAGGGAGGACTAGCGGGGAACACCGGGGAGCTGTTTTTT
d_gene: -; abundance: -; j_gene: TRBJ2-1; v_gene: TRBV7-2; CDR3aa: CASSLAHSGAEQFF; CDR3nt: TGTGCCAGCAGCTTAGCGCACTCAGGGGCTGAGCAGTTCTTC